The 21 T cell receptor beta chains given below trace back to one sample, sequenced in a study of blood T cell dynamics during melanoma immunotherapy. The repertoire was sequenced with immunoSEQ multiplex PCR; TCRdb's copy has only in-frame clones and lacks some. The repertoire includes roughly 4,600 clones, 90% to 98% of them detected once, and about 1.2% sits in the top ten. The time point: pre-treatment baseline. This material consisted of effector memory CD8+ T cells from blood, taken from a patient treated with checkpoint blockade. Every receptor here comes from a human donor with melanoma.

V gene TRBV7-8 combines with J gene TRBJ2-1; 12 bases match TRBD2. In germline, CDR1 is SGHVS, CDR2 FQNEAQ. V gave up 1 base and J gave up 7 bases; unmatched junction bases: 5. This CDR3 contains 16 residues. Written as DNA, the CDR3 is TGTGCCAGCAGCTTAGAGCTAGCGGGAGGGCTTAATGAGCAGTTCTTC. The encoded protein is CASSLELAGGLNEQFF.

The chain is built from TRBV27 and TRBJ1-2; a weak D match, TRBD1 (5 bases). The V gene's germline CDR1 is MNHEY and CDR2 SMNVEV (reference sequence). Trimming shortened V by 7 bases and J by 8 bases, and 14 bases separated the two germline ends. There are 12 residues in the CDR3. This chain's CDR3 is CASMCWGCGYTF. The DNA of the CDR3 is TGTGCCAGCATGTGCTGGGGGTGCGGCTACACCTTC.

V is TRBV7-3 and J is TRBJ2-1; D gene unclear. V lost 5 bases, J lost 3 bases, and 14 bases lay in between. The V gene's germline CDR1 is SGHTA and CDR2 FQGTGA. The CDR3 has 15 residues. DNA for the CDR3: TGTGCCAGCAGCACGGGTGGCGGAGTCTACAATGAGCAGTTCTTC. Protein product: CASSTGGGVYNEQFF.

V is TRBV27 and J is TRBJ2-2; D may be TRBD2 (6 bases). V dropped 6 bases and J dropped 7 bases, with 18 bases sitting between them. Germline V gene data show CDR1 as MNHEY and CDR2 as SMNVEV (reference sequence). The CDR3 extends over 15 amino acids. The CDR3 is CASSVRDWRNGELFF. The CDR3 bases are TGTGCCAGCAGCGTACGGGACTGGCGCAACGGGGAGCTGTTTTTT.

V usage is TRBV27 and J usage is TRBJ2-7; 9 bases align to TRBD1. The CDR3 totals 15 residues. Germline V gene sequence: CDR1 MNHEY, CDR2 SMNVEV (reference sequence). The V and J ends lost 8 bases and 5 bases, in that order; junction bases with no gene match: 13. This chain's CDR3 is CASRSPGQGIHEQYF. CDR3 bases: TGTGCCAGCCGAAGTCCGGGACAGGGTATCCACGAGCAGTACTTC.

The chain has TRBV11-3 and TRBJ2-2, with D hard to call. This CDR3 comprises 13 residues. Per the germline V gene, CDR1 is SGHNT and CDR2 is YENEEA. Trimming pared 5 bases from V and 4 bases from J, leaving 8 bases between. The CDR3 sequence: CASSPVATGELFF. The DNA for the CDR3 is TGTGCCAGCAGCCCCGTAGCCACCGGGGAGCTGTTTTTT.

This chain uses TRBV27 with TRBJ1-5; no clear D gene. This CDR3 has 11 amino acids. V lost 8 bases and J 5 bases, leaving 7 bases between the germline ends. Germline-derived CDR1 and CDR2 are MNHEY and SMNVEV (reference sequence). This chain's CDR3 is CASGPYQPQHF. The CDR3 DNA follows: TGTGCCAGCGGCCCGTATCAGCCCCAGCATTTT.

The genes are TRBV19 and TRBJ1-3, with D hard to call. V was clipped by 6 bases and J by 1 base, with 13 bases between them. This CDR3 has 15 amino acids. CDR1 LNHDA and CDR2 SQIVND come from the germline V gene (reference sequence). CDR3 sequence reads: CASRMDRESGNTIYF. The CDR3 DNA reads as TGTGCCAGTAGGATGGATCGGGAGTCTGGAAACACCATATATTTT.

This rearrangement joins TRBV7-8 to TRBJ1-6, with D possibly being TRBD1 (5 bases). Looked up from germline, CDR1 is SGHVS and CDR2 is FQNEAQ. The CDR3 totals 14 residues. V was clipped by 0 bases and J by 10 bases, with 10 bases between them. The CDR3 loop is CASSLAGVGSPLHF. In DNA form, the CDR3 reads TGTGCCAGCAGCTTAGCAGGGGTGGGCTCACCCCTCCACTTT.

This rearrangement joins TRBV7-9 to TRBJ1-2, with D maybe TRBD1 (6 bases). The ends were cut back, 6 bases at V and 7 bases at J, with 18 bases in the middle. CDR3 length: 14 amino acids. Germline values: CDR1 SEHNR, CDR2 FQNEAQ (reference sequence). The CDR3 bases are TGTGCCAGCAGTTCAGGACGGGGGGCGCTTGGCTACACCTTC. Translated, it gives CASSSGRGALGYTF.

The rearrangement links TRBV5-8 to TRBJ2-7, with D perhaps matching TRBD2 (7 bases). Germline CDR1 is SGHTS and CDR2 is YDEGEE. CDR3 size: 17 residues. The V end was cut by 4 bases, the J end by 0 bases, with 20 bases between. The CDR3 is CASSRSGAGDRSYEQYF. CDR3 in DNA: TGTGCCAGCAGCCGGTCGGGGGCGGGAGACCGCTCCTACGAGCAGTACTTC.

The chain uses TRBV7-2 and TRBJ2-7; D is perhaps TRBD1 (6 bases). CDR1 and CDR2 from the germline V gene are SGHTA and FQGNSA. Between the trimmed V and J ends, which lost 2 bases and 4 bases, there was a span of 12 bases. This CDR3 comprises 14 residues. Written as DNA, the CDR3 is TGTGCCAGCAGCTTAAACAGGGTTAGGTACGAGCAGTACTTC. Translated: CASSLNRVRYEQYF.

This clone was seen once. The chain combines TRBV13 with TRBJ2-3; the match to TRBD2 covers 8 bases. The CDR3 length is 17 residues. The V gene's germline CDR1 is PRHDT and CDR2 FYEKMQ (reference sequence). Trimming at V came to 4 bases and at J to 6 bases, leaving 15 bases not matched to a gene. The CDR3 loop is CASSSSGTRGGPDTQYF. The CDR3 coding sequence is TGTGCCAGCAGCTCCTCCGGGACTAGAGGGGGTCCGGATACGCAGTATTTT.

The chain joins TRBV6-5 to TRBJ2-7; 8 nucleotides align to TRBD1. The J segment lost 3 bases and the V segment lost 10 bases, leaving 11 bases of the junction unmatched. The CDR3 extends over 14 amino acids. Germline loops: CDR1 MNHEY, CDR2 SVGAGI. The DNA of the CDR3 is TGTGCCACTTCGTATTCCGGGACAGGCTACGAGCAGTACTTC. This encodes CATSYSGTGYEQYF.

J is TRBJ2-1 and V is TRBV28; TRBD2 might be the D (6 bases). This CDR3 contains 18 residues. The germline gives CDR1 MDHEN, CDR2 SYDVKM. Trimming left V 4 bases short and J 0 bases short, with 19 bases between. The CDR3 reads CASSSYLLATSSYNEQFF. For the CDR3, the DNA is TGTGCCAGCAGTTCCTACTTACTAGCCACGAGCTCCTACAATGAGCAGTTCTTC.

The CDR3 DNA follows: TGTGCCAGCAGCTTCCCGGGAGCCACGCACGAGCAGTACTTC. It is translated as CASSFPGATHEQYF. The genes are TRBV5-5 and TRBJ2-7; D perhaps matches TRBD2 (6 bases). Deletions cut 2 bases from V and 5 bases from J, with 14 bases between. Germline CDR1 SGHKS, CDR2 YYEKEE (reference sequence). The length of the CDR3 is 14 residues.

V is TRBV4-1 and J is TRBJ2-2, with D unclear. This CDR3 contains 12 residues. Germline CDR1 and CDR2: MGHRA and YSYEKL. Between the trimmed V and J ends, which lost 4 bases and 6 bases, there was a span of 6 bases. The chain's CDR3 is CASSPFAGELFF. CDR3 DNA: TGCGCCAGCAGCCCGTTTGCCGGGGAGCTGTTTTTT.

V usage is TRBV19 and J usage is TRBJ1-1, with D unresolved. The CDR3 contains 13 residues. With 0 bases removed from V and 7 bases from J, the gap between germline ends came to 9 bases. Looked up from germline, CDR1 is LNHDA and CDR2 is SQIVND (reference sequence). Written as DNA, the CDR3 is TGTGCCAGTAGTATAGATCAGGAAAGTGAAGCTTTCTTT. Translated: CASSIDQESEAFF.

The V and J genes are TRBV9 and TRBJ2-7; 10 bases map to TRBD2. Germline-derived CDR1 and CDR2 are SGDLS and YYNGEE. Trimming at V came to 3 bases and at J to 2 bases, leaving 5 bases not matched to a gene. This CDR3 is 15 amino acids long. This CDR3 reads CASSASGTSAYEQYF. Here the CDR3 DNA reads TGTGCCAGCAGCGCATCCGGGACTAGCGCCTACGAGCAGTACTTC.

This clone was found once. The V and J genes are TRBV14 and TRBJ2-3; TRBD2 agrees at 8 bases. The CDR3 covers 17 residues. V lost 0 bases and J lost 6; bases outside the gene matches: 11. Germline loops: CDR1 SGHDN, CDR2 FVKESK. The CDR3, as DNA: TGTGCCAGCAGCCAAGATCCTGATACCGGGAGGGCGGATACGCAGTATTTT. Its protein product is CASSQDPDTGRADTQYF.

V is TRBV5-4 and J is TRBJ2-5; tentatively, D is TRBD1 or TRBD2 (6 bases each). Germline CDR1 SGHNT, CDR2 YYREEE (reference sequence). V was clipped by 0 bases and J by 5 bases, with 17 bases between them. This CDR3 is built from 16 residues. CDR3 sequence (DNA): TGTGCCAGCAGCTTGGAGGGGGGAGTTCATCAGGAGACCCAGTACTTC. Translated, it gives CASSLEGGVHQETQYF.